One sample yielded the 10 T cell receptor beta chains listed below, sequenced in a study of blood T cell repertoires in COVID-19. Assay: immunoSEQ multiplex PCR; the TCRdb copy retains only in-frame clones and omits some. Of over 90,000 clones in the sample, roughly nine tenths were seen once. Sequenced sample: peripheral blood. Source of these receptors: a human donor in a cohort sampled during active COVID-19.

The CDR3: CASSLARVDEQYF. The CDR3 DNA reads TGTGCCAGCAGCTTGGCCAGGGTAGACGAGCAGTACTTC. This chain connects TRBV5-4 to TRBJ2-7, with D tentatively TRBD1 (5 bases). The CDR3 totals 13 residues. Trimming pared 0 bases from V and 5 bases from J, leaving 9 bases between. Germline V gives CDR1 SGHNT, CDR2 YYREEE (reference sequence). Complete variable domain (other parts from reference TRBV5-4 and TRBJ2-7): ETGVTQSPTHLIKTRGQQVTLRCSSQSGHNTVSWYQQALGQGPQFIFQYYREEENGRGNFPPRFSGLQFPNYSSELNVNALELDDSALYLCASSLARVDEQYFGPGTRLTVT.

The chain recombines TRBV5-1 with TRBJ2-1; unclear D gene. Trimming left V 4 bases short and J 1 base short, with 12 bases between. This CDR3 contains 15 residues. Germline V gene lookup returns CDR1 SGHRS and CDR2 YFSETQ. The DNA of the CDR3 is TGCGCCAGCAGCCTGGCGCAGGCGTCCTACAATGAGCAGTTCTTC. Residues: CASSLAQASYNEQFF. The variable domain in full, with the rest retrieved from reference TRBV5-1 and TRBJ2-1, is KAGVTQTPRYLIKTRGQQVTLSCSPISGHRSVSWYQQTPGQGLQFLFEYFSETQRNKGNFPGRFSGRQFSNSRSEMNVSTLELGDSALYLCASSLAQASYNEQFFGPGTRLTVL.

The V gene is TRBV5-1, the J gene TRBJ2-5; 9 positions match TRBD1. Germline-derived CDR1 and CDR2 are SGHRS and YFSETQ. The CDR3 runs to 16 residues. J lost 1 base, V lost 4 bases, and 8 bases had no gene match. As DNA, the CDR3 is TGCGCCAGCAGCCCGCCGGGACAGGGTGGCCAAGAGACCCAGTACTTC. This gives the protein CASSPPGQGGQETQYF.

V gene TRBV3-1 (or the pseudogene TRBV3-2) combines with J gene TRBJ1-1; 12 bases match TRBD1. Looked up from germline, CDR1 is LGHDT and CDR2 is YNNKEL (reference sequence). The CDR3 loop spans 14 amino acids. V trimming: 4 bases; J trimming: 11 bases; junction bases outside the gene matches: 8. CDR3 sequence reads: CASSPWGQGAGAFF. The CDR3, as DNA: TGTGCCAGCAGCCCCTGGGGACAGGGGGCAGGCGCTTTCTTT.

The genes are TRBV18 and TRBJ2-2, with a weak D call TRBD1 (6 bases). The CDR3 covers 17 residues. Trimming took off 6 bases at V and 7 bases at J, with 24 bases between the two ends. CDR1 is KGHSH, CDR2 LQKENI, per germline. The CDR3 DNA sequence: TGTGCCAGCTCCCGCACCTCGGTACAGGGAGAATTCGGGGAGCTGTTTTTT. The encoded protein is CASSRTSVQGEFGELFF.

The CDR3 loop reads CASSVGGGAADTQYF. DNA for the CDR3: TGTGCCAGCAGCGTAGGAGGGGGCGCGGCGGATACGCAGTATTTT. The chain carries TRBV9 and TRBJ2-3; 7 bases line up with TRBD1. CDR3 length equals 15 residues. The J segment lost 6 bases and the V segment lost 0 bases, leaving 7 bases of the junction unmatched. Germline V gene sequence: CDR1 SGDLS, CDR2 YYNGEE.

The V gene is TRBV4-1, the J gene TRBJ2-2; 12 nucleotides match TRBD2. Trimming at V came to 8 bases and at J to 6 bases, leaving 25 bases not matched to a gene. There are 21 residues in the CDR3. Germline CDR1 and CDR2: MGHRA and YSYEKL. The CDR3 DNA reads TGCGCCAGCGGAGTCATAATTCGGAGGACTAGCGGGAAAGGGGACCCCGGGGAGCTGTTTTTT. Protein sequence: CASGVIIRRTSGKGDPGELFF.

The J gene is TRBJ2-7, the V gene TRBV28, with 8 bases matching TRBD1. Looked up from germline, CDR1 is MDHEN and CDR2 is SYDVKM. Unmatched junction bases numbered 12, after V lost 5 bases and J lost 6 bases. This CDR3 is built from 15 residues. The CDR3 DNA reads as TGTGCCAGCAGTCCTCCGACAGGGGTCGGCTCCGAGCAGTACTTC. It yields the protein CASSPPTGVGSEQYF.

This chain links TRBV29-1 with TRBJ2-1; D not resolved. The germline V and J ends were trimmed by 3 bases and 5 bases, with 14 bases remaining between them. The V gene's germline CDR1 is SQVTM and CDR2 ANQGSEA. The CDR3 has 14 amino acids. CDR3 residues: CSVDYTLSDNEQFF. The DNA of the CDR3 is TGCAGCGTTGATTACACCCTCAGCGACAATGAGCAGTTCTTC.

The chain links TRBV14 to TRBJ2-7; the match to TRBD1 covers 7 bases. The germline V gene encodes CDR1 SGHDN and CDR2 FVKESK. The CDR3 sequence is 15 residues long. Trimming cost V 3 bases and J 3 bases; bases outside gene matches: 8. The CDR3 region has the DNA TGTGCCAGCAGCCAGACAGGGAAAGGAAGCTACGAGCAGTACTTC. This sequence encodes CASSQTGKGSYEQYF. Filled out from reference TRBV14 and TRBJ2-7, the complete variable domain reads EAGVTQFPSHSVIEKGQTVTLRCDPISGHDNLYWYRRVMGKEIKFLLHFVKESKQDESGMPNNRFLAERTGGTYSTLKVQPAELEDSGVYFCASSQTGKGSYEQYFGPGTRLTVT.